These 24 T cell receptor delta chains were all obtained from the same sample, sequenced in a study of gamma-delta T cells after stem cell transplantation. TCRdb re-called clones from the RT-PCR reads using CATT. The sample contains about 850 delta-chain clones, over 2.5% of which appear only once. Sequenced material: gamma-delta T cells. Receptors were obtained from a human donor. It is not recorded whose cells these are; they may come from a transplant donor.

In its sample, this clone is large. Additional DNA sequences in this sample encode the identical CDR3. The gene calls are TRDV2 and TRDJ3; weak D call: TRDD2 (5 bases). The germline gives CDR1 GEAIGNYY, CDR2 EKD. This CDR3 is 18 amino acids long. With 0 bases removed from V and 2 bases from J, the gap between germline ends came to 13 bases. The CDR3 DNA reads as TGTGCCTGTGACACCACCGGACCTTCAACCTGGGACACCCGACAGATGTTTTTC. Translating it yields CACDTTGPSTWDTRQMFF.

This clone was picked up a small number of times. The V and J genes are TRDV1 and TRDJ1; TRDD3 matches 10 bases. Germline V gene sequence: CDR1 TSWWSYY, CDR2 QGS. The CDR3 runs 16 residues. V lost 3 bases to trimming and J lost 1 base; unmatched junction nucleotides: 5. The CDR3 region is CALGELGDRVTDKLIF. The CDR3 coding sequence is TGTGCTCTTGGGGAGCTGGGGGATAGGGTCACCGATAAACTCATCTTT.

V gene TRDV2 combines with J gene TRDJ1; the match to TRDD3 covers 7 bases. The V gene's germline CDR1 is GEAIGNYY and CDR2 EKD. The junction had 21 bases not matched to a gene; V was cut back by 0 bases and J by 0 bases. This CDR3 contains 21 residues. This CDR3 reads CACDTLRRGDPGPYYTDKLIF. For the CDR3, the DNA is TGTGCCTGTGACACCCTCCGAAGGGGGGATCCGGGACCGTATTACACCGATAAACTCATCTTT.

About this clone itself: The protein TCRdb gives is from a much larger clone and does not agree with this DNA's translation at residue 2, likely a read error; the protein shown here comes from the DNA. The chain has TRDV1 and TRDJ3; TRDD3 matches 13 bases. Germline-derived CDR1 and CDR2 are TSWWSYY and QGS. This CDR3 is built from 24 residues. CDR3 bases: TGTTCTCTTGGTTTGGGTCGGCTCTCCCCAACTGGGGGATACGATTCCTGGGACACCCGACAGATGTTTTTC. Translating it yields CSLGLGRLSPTGGYDSWDTRQMFF.

This clone has only a few counts. A far larger clone is only one base removed, so a read error is likely. The CDR3 region is CARDTPVLGDTHSWDTRQMFF. The CDR3 nucleotides read TGTGCCCGTGACACCCCGGTACTGGGGGATACGCACTCCTGGGACACCCGACAGATGTTTTTC. The rearrangement uses TRDV2 and TRDJ3; 13 bases match TRDD3. CDR1 and CDR2 (germline): GEAIGNYY, EKD. CDR3 length: 21 residues.

Of note for this clone: This is likely an artifact of a read error, given a far larger clone one base away. The sample has other DNA sequences that encode this CDR3 too. The J gene is TRDJ1, the V gene TRDV1; possible D gene TRDD3, 9 bases. Germline V gene data show CDR1 as TSWWSYY and CDR2 as QGS. CDR3 size: 24 residues. Trimming removed 3 bases at V and 4 bases at J, with 42 bases between. CDR3 in amino acids: CALGELSHGLPIWGIVFIGDKLIF. CDR3 coding DNA: TGTGCTCTTGGGGAGCTTTCCCATGGCCTTCCTATATGGGGGATAGTCTTTATAGGCGATAAACTCATCTTT.

This clone appeared a few times. A read error is the likely source, as a far larger clone sits one nucleotide away. This sample includes further DNA sequences coding for the same CDR3. The CDR3 here is CACDPVLGDTFGTDKLIF. The CDR3 DNA is TGTGCCTGTGACCCGGTACTGGGGGATACGTTCGGGACCGATAAACTCATCTTC. V is TRDV2 and J is TRDJ1, with TRDD3 matching 13 bases. The CDR3 sequence is 18 residues long. Germline V gives CDR1 GEAIGNYY, CDR2 EKD.

For this clone: It differs at one base from a far larger clone, so likely a read error. The same CDR3 can be traced to other DNA sequences in this sample. This chain links TRDV2 with TRDJ1; a possible D gene is TRDD3 (6 bases). CDR3 length: 16 amino acids. The V end was cut by 1 base, the J end by 0 bases, with 14 bases between. Germline CDR1 and CDR2: GEAIGNYY and EKD. The CDR3 region has the DNA TGTGCCTGTGACACTCTGGGGCCCTCGGACACCGATAAACTCATCTTT. It translates to CACDTLGPSDTDKLIF.

This clone came up a few times. Only one base separates this from a far larger clonotype, so it likely reflects a read error. Other DNA variants within this sample encode the same CDR3. The rearrangement uses TRDV2 and TRDJ1, with 7 nucleotides matching TRDD3. The CDR3 sequence is 16 residues long. The V gene's germline CDR1 is GEAIGNYY and CDR2 EKD. The J segment lost 0 bases and the V segment lost 0 bases, leaving 6 bases of the junction unmatched. In nucleotides, the CDR3 is TGTGCCTGTGACACCGCTGGGGGCCCCTACACCGATAAACTCATCTTT. This codes for CACDTAGGPYTDKLIF.

Notes on this clone: A far larger clone is one base from this, pointing to a likely read error. V usage is TRDV2 and J usage is TRDJ1; tentative D call: TRDD3 (6 bases). The length of the CDR3 is 18 residues. The V gene's germline CDR1 is GEAIGNYY and CDR2 EKD. The CDR3 coding sequence is TGTGCCCGTGACACCGCTGCGGGCTGGGGCCGGTACACCGATAAACTCATCTTT. Translation gives CARDTAAGWGRYTDKLIF.

The table lists this clone with a few counts. The translation of this DNA and the TCRdb protein of a much larger clone differ at residue 9, probably owing to a read error; the protein shown here is translated from the DNA. The V and J genes are TRDV2 and TRDJ1, with TRDD3 identical over 8 bases. Germline V gives CDR1 GEAIGNYY, CDR2 EKD. This CDR3 is 17 amino acids long. V dropped 3 bases and J dropped 0; count of bases not matched to a gene: 11. CDR3 in DNA: TGTGCCTGTGACCCTCTTTCCGACTGGGGGGACACCGATAAACTCATCTTT. It specifies CACDPLSDWGDTDKLIF.

With respect to this clone: A read error likely explains why the TCRdb protein, taken from a much larger clone, differs from this DNA's translation at residue 18; the protein shown is translated from the DNA. This chain joins TRDV1 and TRDJ1; perhaps TRDD3 as D (9 bases). The CDR3 is 24 residues long. The germline V gene has CDR1 TSWWSYY and CDR2 QGS. Trimming pared 0 bases from V and 4 bases from J, leaving 39 bases between. The CDR3 nucleotides read TGTGCTCTTGGGGAACTTTCCCATGGCCTTCCTATATGGGGGATAGTCTTTGTAGGCGATAAACTCATCTTT. It encodes CALGELSHGLPIWGIVFVGDKLIF.

About this clone: A read error is the likely source, as a far larger clone sits one nucleotide away. This chain joins TRDV2 and TRDJ3; TRDD3 might be the D (6 bases). CDR1 and CDR2 from the germline V gene are GEAIGNYY and EKD. The CDR3 covers 18 residues. CDR3 nucleotide sequence: TGTGCCTGTGACACCATTGGGGGCGTCTCCTGGGGCACCCGACAGATGTTTTTC. This gives the protein CACDTIGGVSWGTRQMFF.

This clone was counted a few times. TCRdb attributes to this sequence the protein of a much larger clone, which differs from the DNA translation at residue 16; a read error is likely, and the protein displayed is translated from the DNA. The gene calls are TRDV2 and TRDJ1; TRDD3 might be the D (6 bases). Germline CDR1 and CDR2: GEAIGNYY and EKD. The CDR3 has 18 amino acids. The CDR3 region has the DNA TGTGCCTGTGACACCGCTGCGGGCTGGGGCCGGTACACCGATAAACCCATCTTT. It encodes CACDTAAGWGRYTDKPIF.

Of note for this clone: A far larger clone is a single base away, which makes a read error likely. This same CDR3 is encoded by further DNA sequences in the sample. The chain carries TRDV1 and TRDJ1, with TRDD3 matching over 12 bases. Germline CDR1 TSWWSYY, CDR2 QGS. The CDR3 covers 21 residues. Losses at the gene ends were 2 bases for V and 4 bases for J; bases not matched to a gene: 20. CDR3 sequence reads: CALGEFLPSRYWGILSDKLIF. The DNA of the CDR3 is TGTGCTCTTGGGGAATTCCTCCCCAGTCGATACTGGGGGATACTGAGCGATAAACTCATCTTT.

Details on this clone: The protein recorded in TCRdb matches a much larger clone and deviates from this DNA's translation at residue 15, suggesting a read error; the protein here is obtained by translating the DNA. V and J are TRDV2 and TRDJ1, with 13 positions matching TRDD3. Germline CDR1 is GEAIGNYY and CDR2 is EKD. This CDR3 is 21 amino acids long. The trim removed 3 bases at V and 0 bases at J, leaving 18 bases unmatched. CDR3 sequence: CACDLVGGTGGYGGHTDKLIF. The CDR3 nucleotides read TGTGCCTGTGACCTCGTCGGTGGTACTGGGGGATACGGCGGTCACACCGATAAACTCATCTTT.

On this clone itself: This likely reflects a read error, since a far larger clone is one base away. The identical CDR3 is also encoded by other nucleotide sequences in the sample. The chain has TRDV2 and TRDJ3; 10 nucleotides agree with TRDD3. In germline, CDR1 is GEAIGNYY, CDR2 EKD. There are 20 residues in the CDR3. V was pared by 0 bases and J by 5 bases, with 12 bases of the junction left unmatched. The CDR3, as DNA: TGTGCCTGTGACACCGTTGAGGGGGATACGCTCGAACGGGACACCCGACAGATGTTTTTC. Amino acid sequence: CACDTVEGDTLERDTRQMFF.

This clone appeared a few times. One base separates it from a far larger clone, so it is likely a read error. The same CDR3 also results from other DNA sequences found in this sample. The gene calls are TRDV2 and TRDJ1, with TRDD3 matching 9 bases. Germline values: CDR1 GEAIGNYY, CDR2 EKD. The CDR3 length is 18 residues. The CDR3: CACDTLLGDRDYTDKLIF. The CDR3 DNA sequence: TGTGCCTGTGACACCCTACTGGGGGACCGAGATTACACCGATAAACTTATCTTT.

By frequency in the sample, this clone is hyperexpanded. Other DNA sequences in the sample encode the same CDR3. This chain uses TRDV1 with TRDJ1; D unclear. The CDR3 runs 17 residues. V was clipped by 0 bases and J by 0 bases, with 14 bases between them. Germline V gives CDR1 TSWWSYY, CDR2 QGS. CDR3 bases: TGTGCTCTTGGGGAACTATCTAATGCCCCGTACACCGATAAACTCATCTTT. Amino acid sequence: CALGELSNAPYTDKLIF.

This clone was seen only a few times. TCRdb's entry gives the protein of a much larger clone, which mismatches this DNA's translation at residue 14, likely from a read error; the protein reported here is translated from the DNA. The chain is built from TRDV1 and TRDJ1, with D hard to call. Germline CDR1 is TSWWSYY and CDR2 is QGS. The CDR3 sequence is 17 residues long. CDR3 in amino acids: CALGELSNAPYTDNLIF. CDR3 sequence (DNA): TGTGCTCTTGGGGAACTATCTAATGCCCCGTACACCGATAACCTCATCTTT.

This clone was seen only a few times. It is likely a read error: a sequence one base away is far more abundant. In the same sample, other DNA sequences code for this CDR3. This chain uses TRDV1 with TRDJ1; 7 bases map to TRDD3. The CDR3 extends over 20 amino acids. CDR1 is TSWWSYY and CDR2 is QGS in the germline V gene. The CDR3 DNA sequence: TGTGCCCTTGGGGAACTAAAACCGCCTCTGGGGGTCTTGTACACCGATAAACTCATCTTT. It is translated as CALGELKPPLGVLYTDKLIF.

In its sample, this clone was seen a few times. A read error likely explains why the TCRdb protein, taken from a much larger clone, differs from this DNA's translation at residue 4; the protein shown is translated from the DNA. The V gene is TRDV2, the J gene TRDJ1; TRDD3 aligns across 10 bases. This CDR3 spans 19 amino acids. Unmatched junction bases numbered 18, after V lost 5 bases and J lost 1 base. The germline V gene has CDR1 GEAIGNYY and CDR2 EKD. The CDR3 sequence: CACGTLGELGDRVTDKLIF. The DNA for the CDR3 is TGTGCCTGTGGGACCCTTGGGGAGCTGGGGGATAGGGTCACCGATAAACTCATCTTT.

For this clone: The protein that TCRdb holds for this DNA derives from a much larger clone and differs from the translated DNA at residue 4, which likely indicates a read error; the protein shown here is translated from the DNA. The J gene is TRDJ1, the V gene TRDV1; 12 nucleotides line up with TRDD3. The CDR3 covers 21 residues. Germline CDR1 is TSWWSYY and CDR2 is QGS. DNA of the CDR3: TGTGCTCTTGAGGAATTCCTCCCCAGTCGGTACTGGGGGATACTGAGCGATAAACTCATCTTT. It translates to CALEEFLPSRYWGILSDKLIF.

This clone was recorded a few times. This sequence joins TRDV2 and TRDJ1; 7 bases agree with TRDD3. V trimming: 1 base; J trimming: 0 bases; junction bases outside the gene matches: 10. The germline V gene encodes CDR1 GEAIGNYY and CDR2 EKD. This CDR3 contains 17 residues. CDR3 sequence reads: CACDTIGTGAYTDKLIF. The CDR3 nucleotides are TGTGCCTGTGACACGATCGGTACTGGGGCCTACACCGATAAACTCATCTTT.